This T cell receptor (beta chain) derives from a study of TIL therapy for anti-PD-1-resistant metastatic lung cancer. Across the study: Median patient age was 54, ranging about 35-85 years.

Trimming left V 2 bases short and J 0 bases short, with 9 bases between. Germline V gives CDR1 SGDLS, CDR2 YYNGEE. This CDR3 has 15 residues. This was the immunoSEQ v3 assay. TCRdb keeps only in-frame clones here, not all; method: immunoSEQ multiplex PCR. Of 20,000 or so clones in the sample, 70% to 80% were seen once. The time point is: pre-treatment sample, taken before nivolumab and TIL therapy. The sequenced sample was blood, obtained at baseline. The rearrangement joins TRBV9 to TRBJ1-5; D remains ambiguous. The origin of this receptor is a person aged 25 to 79 with non-small cell lung cancer. In DNA form, the CDR3 reads TGTGCCAGCAGCGTTTCTGGAGATAGCAATCAGCCCCAGCATTTT. Protein: CASSVSGDSNQPQHF.